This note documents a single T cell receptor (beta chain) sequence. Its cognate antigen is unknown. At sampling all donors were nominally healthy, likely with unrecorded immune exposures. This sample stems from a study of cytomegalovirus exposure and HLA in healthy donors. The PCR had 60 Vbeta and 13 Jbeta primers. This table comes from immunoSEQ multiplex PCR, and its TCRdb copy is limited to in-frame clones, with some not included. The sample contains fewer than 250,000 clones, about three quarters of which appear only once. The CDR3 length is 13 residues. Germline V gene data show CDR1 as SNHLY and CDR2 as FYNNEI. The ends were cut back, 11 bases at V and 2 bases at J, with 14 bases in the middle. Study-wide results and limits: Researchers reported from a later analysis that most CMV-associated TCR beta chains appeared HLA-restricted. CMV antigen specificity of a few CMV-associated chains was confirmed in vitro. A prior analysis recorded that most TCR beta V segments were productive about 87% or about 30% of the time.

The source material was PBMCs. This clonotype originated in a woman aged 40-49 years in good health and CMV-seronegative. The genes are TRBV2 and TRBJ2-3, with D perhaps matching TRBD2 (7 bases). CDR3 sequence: CAGRDTSTDTQYF. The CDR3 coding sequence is TGTGCCGGGAGGGACACCTCCACAGATACGCAGTATTTT.